This TCR beta chain derives from a study of monozygotic twins with inflammatory bowel disease. After re-calling the 5' RACE reads, TCRdb lists one entry per CDR3 protein, DNA absent. Its clone listing holds around 140,000 distinct CDR3 sequences. Germline CDR1 reads LGHNA; CDR2 reads YSLEER. This CDR3 region has 15 residues. The sequenced sample was blood. The receptor's source is a human donor with ulcerative colitis or Crohn's disease, or a healthy co-twin of an affected twin (not recorded which). This chain joins TRBV4-3 and TRBJ2-6. The CDR3: CASSQEVGGANVLTF.